These T cell receptor beta chains were read from a single sample in a study of identical twins. TCRdb redid the calling of the 5' RACE reads with MiXCR, one entry per CDR3 protein. This sample yields about 240,000 distinct CDR3 sequences, of which 10% are seen a single time; about a tenth belongs to the top ten. The source material was memory T cells sorted from blood. The receptors here all came from a man in his fifties in good health. CDR3s include the opening cysteine and the closing phenylalanine or tryptophan. D genes are given only for firm matches. Expanded clones get a size class; other rows say once, few or many, or leave the size out.

d_call j_call clone_size v_call cdr3_aa cdr3_nt
. TRBJ2-1 few TRBV11-2 CASSLGWGREQFF TGTGCCAGCAGCTTAGGGTGGGGCCGGGAGCAGTTCTTC
. TRBJ2-3 many TRBV10-2 CASRVTDTQYF TGTGCCAGCAGAGTAACAGATACGCAGTATTTT
TRBD2 TRBJ2-7 . TRBV20-1 CSAIFSGSGTYEQYF TGCAGTGCTATTTTTAGCGGGAGTGGGACCTACGAGCAGTACTTC
. TRBJ1-4 many TRBV27 CASSRLNEKLFF TGTGCCAGCAGTCGCCTCAATGAAAAACTGTTTTTT
. TRBJ2-2 . TRBV2 CASRFGGFTGELFF TGTGCCAGCAGATTCGGTGGGTTCACCGGGGAGCTGTTTTTT
. TRBJ1-5 . TRBV19 CASRDPDWDVQPQHF TGTGCCAGTAGGGACCCTGACTGGGACGTTCAGCCCCAGCATTTT
. TRBJ1-6 many TRBV11-2 CASSITRGAFFSPLHF TGTGCCAGCAGCATCACACGGGGAGCCTTTTTTTCACCCCTCCACTTT
TRBD1 TRBJ1-5 . TRBV6-1 CASSRQGGNSNQPQHF TGTGCCAGCAGCAGACAGGGGGGGAATAGCAATCAGCCCCAGCATTTT
. TRBJ1-5 many TRBV28 CASSFPRAGRPQHF TGTGCCAGCAGTTTCCCCCGGGCCGGGCGGCCCCAGCATTTT
. TRBJ2-2 many TRBV19 CASFSAFTGELFF TGTGCCAGCTTTAGCGCGTTCACCGGGGAGCTGTTTTTT
TRBD1 TRBJ2-2 many TRBV14 CASSQNRGSGELFF TGTGCCAGCAGCCAAAACAGGGGGTCGGGGGAGCTGTTTTTT
. TRBJ1-4 many TRBV5-1 CASSSTSTNEKLFF TGCGCCAGCAGCTCTACTTCAACTAATGAAAAACTGTTTTTT
. TRBJ1-1 many TRBV4-3 CASSQDPGFDTEAFF TGCGCCAGCAGCCAAGATCCAGGCTTTGACACTGAAGCTTTCTTT
TRBD1 TRBJ2-7 many TRBV14 CASSQQRTGNHEQYF TGTGCCAGCAGCCAACAAAGGACAGGGAACCACGAGCAGTACTTC
. TRBJ1-1 many TRBV29-1 CSAVTGLTEAFF TGCAGCGCGGTAACAGGGTTAACTGAAGCTTTCTTT
TRBD1 TRBJ2-7 many TRBV6-1 CASSTNRDSHYEQYF TGTGCCAGCAGTACCAATCGGGACAGCCACTACGAGCAGTACTTC
. TRBJ2-6 . TRBV28 CASSLWDSGRGGANVLTF TGTGCCAGCAGCCTCTGGGACAGTGGGAGGGGGGGGGCCAACGTCCTGACTTTC
TRBD2 TRBJ2-3 many TRBV20-1 CSALLLAGGSSTDTQYF TGCAGTGCCCTGCTACTAGCGGGGGGCTCTAGCACAGATACGCAGTATTTT
. TRBJ1-1 many TRBV20-1 CSATRSNTEAFF TGCAGTGCTACCCGGTCGAACACTGAAGCTTTCTTT
. TRBJ2-1 many TRBV20-1 CSARHEGGTYNEQFF TGCAGTGCTAGGCATGAAGGCGGGACCTACAATGAGCAGTTCTTC
TRBD2 TRBJ2-3 . TRBV7-9 CASSLGLAVLDTQYF TGTGCCAGCAGCTTAGGACTAGCAGTCCTAGATACGCAGTATTTT
. TRBJ2-1 . TRBV30 CAWSRDLHQQFF TGTGCCTGGAGTCGGGACTTACACCAGCAGTTCTTC
. TRBJ2-1 many TRBV5-1 CASSLEWGSYNEQFF TGCGCCAGCAGCTTGGAGTGGGGTTCCTACAATGAGCAGTTCTTC
. TRBJ2-2 few TRBV7-3 CASSSVSGPGELFF TGTGCCAGCAGCTCCGTATCAGGGCCCGGGGAGCTGTTTTTT
. TRBJ2-2 many TRBV11-2 CASSLEWVNTGERFF TGTGCCAGCAGCTTAGAGTGGGTGAACACCGGGGAGCGGTTTTTT
TRBD1 TRBJ2-2 . TRBV6-2/TRBV6-3 CASSPTLTGVKAGELFF TGTGCCAGCAGCCCCACGTTGACAGGGGTTAAGGCCGGGGAGCTGTTTTTT
. TRBJ2-1 many TRBV11-2 CASSLGVGVRLNTYNEQFF TGTGCCAGCAGCTTAGGGGTGGGTGTGCGACTCAATACCTACAATGAGCAGTTCTTC
TRBD1 TRBJ1-1 . TRBV20-1 CSAPGQETEAFF TGCAGTGCTCCGGGACAGGAAACTGAAGCTTTCTTT
TRBD1 TRBJ2-3 few TRBV29-1 CSVATSGTGGLDTQYF TGCAGCGTCGCCACGTCCGGGACAGGGGGATTGGATACGCAGTATTTT